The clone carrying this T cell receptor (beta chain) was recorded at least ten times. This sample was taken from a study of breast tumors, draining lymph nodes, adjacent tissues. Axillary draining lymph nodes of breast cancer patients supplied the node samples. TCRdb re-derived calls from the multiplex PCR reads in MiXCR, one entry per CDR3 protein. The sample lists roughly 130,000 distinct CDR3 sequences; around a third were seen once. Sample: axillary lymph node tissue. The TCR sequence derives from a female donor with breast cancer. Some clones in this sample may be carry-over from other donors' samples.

The CDR3: CASSLGASVNEKLFF. The CDR3, as DNA: TGTGCCAGCAGTTTAGGGGCAAGTGTTAATGAAAAACTGTTTTTT. The gene calls are TRBV12-3 or TRBV12-4 and TRBJ1-4; D is uncertain. V lost 1 base and J 4 bases, leaving 10 bases between the germline ends. The CDR3 consists of 15 residues.